This T cell receptor (beta chain) was captured in a study of blood T cells in healthy people across ages. Study-wide results and limits: Using unsorted PBMCs precluded a conclusive naive versus antigen-experienced comparison.

The table lists this clonotype with a few counts. Its specificity is unknown. Then a second PCR, running roughly 7 to 11 cycles, was carried out with a sample-barcoded 5' primer and a J-beta primer mix. TCRdb called the 5' RACE reads again in MiXCR, with one record for every CDR3 protein. This sample has about 1.6 million distinct CDR3 sequences, with about 31% found just once. They isolated at least 6 million PBMCs from each sample. Trimming left V 4 bases short and J 8 bases short, with 11 bases between. Per germline, CDR1 LGHDT and CDR2 YNNKEL (reference sequence). The CDR3 sequence is 12 residues long.

The source is a woman under 40 in good health. The chain uses TRBV3-1 and TRBJ1-2, with a possible D match to TRBD1 (5 bases). Sequenced: blood. The CDR3 DNA sequence: TGTGCCAGCAGCCCCCACCGGGGGGGCTACACCTTC. It yields the protein CASSPHRGGYTF.